This T cell receptor beta chain is from a study of cytomegalovirus exposure and HLA in healthy donors. Study-wide background: The early release's HLA-typed donors yielded 70 million to 85 million unique TCRs.

PCR primers comprised 60 Vbeta and 13 Jbeta primers. TCRdb's table, derived via immunoSEQ multiplex PCR, lists solely in-frame clones and lacks some. The listing contains fewer than 150,000 clones. On this clone itself: Antigen specificity is unknown.

Study observations and caveats: Later findings reportedly placed an Asian-associated ancestry cluster below the approximately 650-donor mean for N-insertions. Most subjects' HLA-A and HLA-B alleles were reportedly predicted from TCR beta sequences. Researchers counted approximately 160 TCR beta chains as cytomegalovirus-associated.

Germline values: CDR1 LNHNV, CDR2 YYDKDF (reference sequence). The CDR3 length is 17 residues. V lost 1 base to trimming and J lost 0 bases, with 13 bases between them. The sequence derives from a woman in her fifties or sixties in good health and CMV-seronegative. Material: PBMCs. V is TRBV15 and J is TRBJ1-5, with a weak D call TRBD1 (6 bases). Here the CDR3 reads CATSRGHRDNSNQPQHF. The CDR3, as DNA: TGTGCCACCAGCAGAGGTCACAGGGATAATAGCAATCAGCCCCAGCATTTT.